The 7 T cell receptor beta chains listed next were all sequenced from one sample in a study of fetal regulatory T cell absence and autoimmunity. The method was immunoSEQ multiplex PCR; TCRdb's version includes in-frame clones alone and lacks a portion of them. The sample gives 95,000 or so clones, 72% of which show up once; roughly 2% is in the top ten. The sequenced material came from pancreas tissue. Receptors originate from a male donor with IPEX syndrome.

V and J are TRBV5-1 and TRBJ2-7; TRBD2 matches 12 bases. CDR1 is SGHRS and CDR2 is YFSETQ in the germline V gene. The J segment lost 4 bases and the V segment lost 2 bases, leaving 4 bases of the junction unmatched. The CDR3 consists of 15 residues. The CDR3 DNA reads TGCGCCAGCAGCTTAGCGCTAGCGGGGGGGTACGAGCAGTACTTC. The encoded protein is CASSLALAGGYEQYF.

This clone was seen only a few times. The V call is TRBV10-3, the J call TRBJ2-7; unclear D gene. CDR1 ENHRY and CDR2 SYGVKD come from the germline V gene. CDR3 length: 12 amino acids. V was clipped by 10 bases and J by 1 base, with 11 bases between them. The CDR3: CATSDLSYEQYF. The CDR3 DNA sequence: TGTGCCACCTCCGACCTTTCCTACGAGCAGTACTTC.

The chain combines TRBV27 with TRBJ2-3; 11 positions agree with TRBD2. The CDR3 totals 15 residues. Germline CDR1 and CDR2: MNHEY and SMNVEV (reference sequence). J gave up 3 bases and V 4 bases, and 3 bases lay outside the gene matches. CDR3 in amino acids: CASSSLAGGTDTQYF. The CDR3 coding sequence is TGTGCCAGCAGTTCTCTAGCGGGAGGAACAGATACGCAGTATTTT.

CDR3 region: CASSPLSGQVHSPLHF. CDR3 in DNA: TGCGCCAGCAGCCCGCTATCTGGGCAGGTCCATTCACCCCTCCACTTT. The chain has TRBV4-1 and TRBJ1-6; D is ambiguous. Trimming left V 4 bases short and J 8 bases short, with 18 bases between. The CDR3 is 16 amino acids. In germline, CDR1 is MGHRA, CDR2 YSYEKL.

The chain combines TRBV7-2 with TRBJ2-7; possible D gene TRBD1, 6 bases. V lost 3 bases and J 3 bases, leaving 9 bases between the germline ends. The germline V gene has CDR1 SGHTA and CDR2 FQGNSA. The CDR3 consists of 13 residues. In DNA, the CDR3 is TGTGCCAGCAGCTTGGGACACTACTACGAGCAGTACTTC. Protein product: CASSLGHYYEQYF.

The chain couples TRBV7-8 to TRBJ2-3; 7 bases are shared with TRBD1. Germline CDR1 SGHVS, CDR2 FQNEAQ. The CDR3 covers 16 residues. The junction had 6 bases not matched to a gene; V was cut back by 3 bases and J by 0 bases. This CDR3 reads CASSLGQTTSTDTQYF. Here the CDR3 DNA reads TGTGCCAGCAGCTTGGGACAGACCACTAGCACAGATACGCAGTATTTT.

This chain uses TRBV7-9 with TRBJ1-2; 8 bases are shared with TRBD1. Germline values: CDR1 SEHNR, CDR2 FQNEAQ (reference sequence). This CDR3 is built from 14 residues. After removal of 2 bases from V and 7 bases from J, the junction contained 6 bases not matched to a gene. CDR3 DNA: TGTGCCAGCAGCTTATCAGGACAGGGAGGTGGCTACACCTTC. Translation gives CASSLSGQGGGYTF.